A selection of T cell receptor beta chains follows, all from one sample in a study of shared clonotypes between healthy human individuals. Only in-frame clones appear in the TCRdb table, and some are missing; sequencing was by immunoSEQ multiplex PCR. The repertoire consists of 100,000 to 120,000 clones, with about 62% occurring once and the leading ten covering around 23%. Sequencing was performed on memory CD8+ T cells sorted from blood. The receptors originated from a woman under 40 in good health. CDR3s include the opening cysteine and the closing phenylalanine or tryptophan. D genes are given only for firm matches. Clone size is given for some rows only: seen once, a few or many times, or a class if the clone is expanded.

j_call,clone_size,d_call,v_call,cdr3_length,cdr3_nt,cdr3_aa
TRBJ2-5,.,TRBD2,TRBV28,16,TGTGCCAGCAGTTCGGGTAGCGGGAGCCTTGGGGAGACCCAGTACTTC,CASSSGSGSLGETQYF
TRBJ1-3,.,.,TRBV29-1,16,TGCAGCGTTGTCTCATTGGACAGAGCTCTTGGAAACACCATATATTTT,CSVVSLDRALGNTIYF
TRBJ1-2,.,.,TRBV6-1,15,TGTGCCAGCAGTGAAATCACCGCTCCGGTTAATGGCTACACCTTC,CASSEITAPVNGYTF
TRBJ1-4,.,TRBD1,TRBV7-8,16,TGTGCCAGCAGCTATAGGGGGACAGGGGCTAATGAAAAACTGTTTTTT,CASSYRGTGANEKLFF
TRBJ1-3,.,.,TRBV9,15,TGTGCCAGCAGCGTAGAGGGGACCTCTGGAAACACCATATATTTT,CASSVEGTSGNTIYF
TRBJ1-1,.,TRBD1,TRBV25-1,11,TGTGCCAGCGGGACAGAGCCAGAAGCTTTCTTT,CASGTEPEAFF
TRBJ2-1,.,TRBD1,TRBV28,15,TGTGCCAGCAGCATACACAGGGGGACATACAATGAGCAGTTCTTC,CASSIHRGTYNEQFF
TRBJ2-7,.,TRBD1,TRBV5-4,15,TGTGCCAGCAGCTTAACCGGGACAGCGGCTTACGAGCAGTACTTC,CASSLTGTAAYEQYF
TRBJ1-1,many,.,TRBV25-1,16,TGTGCCAGCAGTGAATATATGTCGGGGACTCACACTGAAGCTTTCTTT,CASSEYMSGTHTEAFF
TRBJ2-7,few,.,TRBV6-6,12,TGTGCCAGCAGGGAAGGGTACTACGAGCAGTACTTC,CASREGYYEQYF
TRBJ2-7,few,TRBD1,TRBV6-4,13,TGTGCCAGCAGTACAGGGGACGCAGGAGAGCAGTACTTC,CASSTGDAGEQYF
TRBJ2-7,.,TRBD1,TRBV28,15,TGTGCCAGCAGTCCGCTCAGGGGGTTAGTATACGAGCAGTACTTC,CASSPLRGLVYEQYF
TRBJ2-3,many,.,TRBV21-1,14,TGTGCCAGCAGTAAGCGGGAGGGCACAGATACGCAGTATTTT,CASSKREGTDTQYF
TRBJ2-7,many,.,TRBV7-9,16,TGTGCCAGCAGCTTACATACAGGTCTCGGAAACTACGAGCAGTACTTC,CASSLHTGLGNYEQYF
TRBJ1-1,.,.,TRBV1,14,TGCACCAGCAGCCAAGGTCTCGCAGACACTGAAGCTTTCTTT,CTSSQGLADTEAFF
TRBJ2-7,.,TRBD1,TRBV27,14,TGTGCCAGCAGTCCCCGGACAGGGGGCTACGAGCAGTACTTC,CASSPRTGGYEQYF
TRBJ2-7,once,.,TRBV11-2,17,TGTGCCAGCAGCTTAGCGGGGTGGGGCCTTGACTCCTACGAGCAGTACTTC,CASSLAGWGLDSYEQYF
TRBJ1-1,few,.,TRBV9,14,TGTGCCAGCAGCGTAGAGATTTTTAACACTGAAGCTTTCTTT,CASSVEIFNTEAFF
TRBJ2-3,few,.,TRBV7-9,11,TGTGCCAGCAGGAGGATGGATACGCAGTATTTT,CASRRMDTQYF
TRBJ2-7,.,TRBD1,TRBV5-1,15,TGCGCCAGCAGCTTGGAGCCAGGGGGATCCTACGAGCAGTACTTC,CASSLEPGGSYEQYF
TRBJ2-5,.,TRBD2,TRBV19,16,TGTGCCAGTAGTAAACTAGCGGGATCGTACCAAGAGACCCAGTACTTC,CASSKLAGSYQETQYF
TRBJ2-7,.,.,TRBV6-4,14,TGTGCCAGCATCGGCGGAGTAAAAGCCTACGAGCAGTACTTC,CASIGGVKAYEQYF
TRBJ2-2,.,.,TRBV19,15,TGTGCCAGTAAGATGGATGGGGGGAACACCGGGGAGCTGTTTTTT,CASKMDGGNTGELFF
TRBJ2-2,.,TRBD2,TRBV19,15,TGTGCCAGTCGGCCAGGAGGGCGGGGGAGCGGGGAGCTGTTTTTT,CASRPGGRGSGELFF
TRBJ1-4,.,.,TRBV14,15,TGTGCCAGCAGCCAAGATCTCAACCCAAGAGAAAAACTGTTTTTT,CASSQDLNPREKLFF
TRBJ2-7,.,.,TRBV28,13,TGTGCCAGCAGTAAGGGACTGACCTACGAGCAGTACTTC,CASSKGLTYEQYF
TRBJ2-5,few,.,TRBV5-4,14,TGTGCCAGCAGCCCCGGCAGGTTAAGGGAGACCCAGTACTTC,CASSPGRLRETQYF
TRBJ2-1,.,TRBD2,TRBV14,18,TGTGCCAGCAGCCAAGATCAGCTAGCGGGATTTTATAGGGATGAGCAGTTCTTC,CASSQDQLAGFYRDEQFF
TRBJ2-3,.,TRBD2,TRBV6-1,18,TGTGCCAGCAGTGAACAACCCCCGCCGACTAGCGGGTGGGATACGCAGTATTTT,CASSEQPPPTSGWDTQYF
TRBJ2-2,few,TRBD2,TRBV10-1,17,TGCGCCAGCAGTGATGCTAGCGGGAGGGCCTTTGCCGGGGAGCTGTTTTTT,CASSDASGRAFAGELFF
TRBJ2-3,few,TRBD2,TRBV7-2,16,TGTGCCAGCAGGACTAAACTAGCGGGGGCCACAGATACGCAGTATTTT,CASRTKLAGATDTQYF